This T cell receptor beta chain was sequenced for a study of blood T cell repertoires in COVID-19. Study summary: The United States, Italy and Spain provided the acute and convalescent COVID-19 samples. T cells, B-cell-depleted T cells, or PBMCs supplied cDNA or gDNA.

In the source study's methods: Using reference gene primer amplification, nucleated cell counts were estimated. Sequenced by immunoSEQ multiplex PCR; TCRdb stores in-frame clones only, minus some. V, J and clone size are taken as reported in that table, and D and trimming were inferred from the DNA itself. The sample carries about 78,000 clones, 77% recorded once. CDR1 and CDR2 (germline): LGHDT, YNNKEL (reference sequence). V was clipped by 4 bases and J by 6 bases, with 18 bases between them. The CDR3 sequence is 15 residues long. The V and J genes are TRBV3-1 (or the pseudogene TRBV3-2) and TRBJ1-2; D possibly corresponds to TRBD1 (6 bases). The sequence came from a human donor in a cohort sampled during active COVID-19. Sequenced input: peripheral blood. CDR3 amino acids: CASSLTAGGEDGYTF. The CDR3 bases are TGTGCCAGCAGCCTTACGGCGGGGGGCGAAGATGGCTACACCTTC.